These T cell receptor beta chains were read from a single sample in a study of blood T cell repertoires in COVID-19. Assay used: immunoSEQ multiplex PCR; TCRdb lists only in-frame clones, some missing. The data contain 150,000 to 200,000 clones, 86% of them seen just once; the ten biggest clones take up around 8.6%. The sample taken for sequencing was PBMCs or T cells enriched from blood (not recorded which). Source of these receptors: a woman aged 25 to 39 who had recovered from COVID-19. Each CDR3 is given with its conserved first and last residue. The D gene is left open where the match is weak. Clone sizes are given selectively: once, few, many, or a class where the clone is expanded.

abundance: .; d_gene: TRBD2; j_gene: TRBJ2-5; v_gene: TRBV3-1/TRBV3-2; CDR3nt: TGTGCCAGCAGCCAAGTGGAGGGACTAGCACTCTTAGAGACCCAGTACTTC; CDR3aa: CASSQVEGLALLETQYF
abundance: .; d_gene: .; j_gene: TRBJ2-7; v_gene: TRBV18; CDR3nt: TGTGCCAGCTCACTGGACACAGTAAGCGAGCAGTACTTC; CDR3aa: CASSLDTVSEQYF
abundance: .; d_gene: .; j_gene: TRBJ2-1; v_gene: TRBV2; CDR3nt: TGTGCCAGCAGCGCTGGGACCTCAGGGGGGAATGAGCAGTTCTTC; CDR3aa: CASSAGTSGGNEQFF
abundance: .; d_gene: TRBD2; j_gene: TRBJ2-1; v_gene: TRBV13; CDR3nt: TGTGCCAGCAGGCGTCTGGGGGAGGGCCTCGGGGAGCAGTTCTTC; CDR3aa: CASRRLGEGLGEQFF
abundance: .; d_gene: .; j_gene: TRBJ1-1; v_gene: TRBV28; CDR3nt: TGTGCCAGCAGTTTAAGGGCCCAGGGGGCTTTCTTT; CDR3aa: CASSLRAQGAFF
abundance: .; d_gene: TRBD1; j_gene: TRBJ2-5; v_gene: TRBV6-5; CDR3nt: TGTGCCAGCAACTCACTGGGACAGTCGGGGTACTTC; CDR3aa: CASNSLGQSGYF
abundance: .; d_gene: .; j_gene: TRBJ2-5; v_gene: TRBV5-4; CDR3nt: TGTGCCAGCAGCTCACAGGGTCGCGAAGAGACCCAGTACTTC; CDR3aa: CASSSQGREETQYF
abundance: .; d_gene: .; j_gene: TRBJ1-1; v_gene: TRBV14; CDR3nt: TGTGCCAGCAGCCACGGGCAGGGAGGGACTGAAGCTTTCTTT; CDR3aa: CASSHGQGGTEAFF
abundance: .; d_gene: .; j_gene: TRBJ2-2; v_gene: TRBV27; CDR3nt: TGTGCCAGCAGTTCAGCGAATACCGGGGAGCTGTTTTTT; CDR3aa: CASSSANTGELFF
abundance: .; d_gene: TRBD2; j_gene: TRBJ2-2; v_gene: TRBV28; CDR3nt: TGTGCCAGCAGGGCGGGAGGGGGCACCGGGGAGCTGTTTTTT; CDR3aa: CASRAGGGTGELFF
abundance: .; d_gene: .; j_gene: TRBJ2-7; v_gene: TRBV11-3; CDR3nt: TGTGCCAGCAGCCAACAGGGCGGCCACTCCTACGAGCAGTACTTC; CDR3aa: CASSQQGGHSYEQYF
abundance: .; d_gene: .; j_gene: TRBJ1-1; v_gene: TRBV7-2; CDR3nt: TGTGCCAGCAGCAGAGCCTCTGGGACATTAGTGGGAACCAACACTGAAGCTTTCTTT; CDR3aa: CASSRASGTLVGTNTEAFF
abundance: .; d_gene: .; j_gene: TRBJ2-1; v_gene: TRBV29-1; CDR3nt: TGCAGCGTTGATCGAGCGGCCAACTACAATGAGCAGTTCTTC; CDR3aa: CSVDRAANYNEQFF
abundance: once; d_gene: .; j_gene: TRBJ1-4; v_gene: TRBV19; CDR3nt: TGTGCCAGTAGGAGGGATGCATCAACTAATGAAAAACTGTTTTTT; CDR3aa: CASRRDASTNEKLFF
abundance: .; d_gene: TRBD1; j_gene: TRBJ2-7; v_gene: TRBV19; CDR3nt: TGTGCCAGTAGTGCAACAGGGGACGAGCAGTACTTC; CDR3aa: CASSATGDEQYF
abundance: .; d_gene: TRBD1; j_gene: TRBJ1-3; v_gene: TRBV28; CDR3nt: TGTGCCAGCAGTTCGCCCAAGAGACAGGGAAACGGAAACACCATATATTTT; CDR3aa: CASSSPKRQGNGNTIYF
abundance: few; d_gene: TRBD2; j_gene: TRBJ2-7; v_gene: TRBV6-5; CDR3nt: TGTGCCAGCAGACTAGCGGGCCTCTACGAGCAGTACTTC; CDR3aa: CASRLAGLYEQYF
abundance: .; d_gene: TRBD1; j_gene: TRBJ2-1; v_gene: TRBV12-5; CDR3nt: TGTGCTAGTGGTTTTGGACAGGGCAATGAGCAGTTCTTC; CDR3aa: CASGFGQGNEQFF
abundance: .; d_gene: .; j_gene: TRBJ2-1; v_gene: TRBV7-8; CDR3nt: TGTGCCAGCAGCTTATTGGCGGTAGCAGACAATGAGCAGTTCTTC; CDR3aa: CASSLLAVADNEQFF
abundance: few; d_gene: .; j_gene: TRBJ2-2; v_gene: TRBV5-1; CDR3nt: TGCGCCAGCAGTTTGACACTAGGAACCACCGGGGAGCTGTTTTTT; CDR3aa: CASSLTLGTTGELFF
abundance: .; d_gene: TRBD1; j_gene: TRBJ2-2; v_gene: TRBV5-1; CDR3nt: TGCGCCAGCAGCTTTGGGGACAGGGGGAGCACCGGGGAGCTGTTTTTT; CDR3aa: CASSFGDRGSTGELFF
abundance: .; d_gene: .; j_gene: TRBJ1-5; v_gene: TRBV21-1; CDR3nt: TGTGCCAGCAGCAAAAGAGAGGGCCGGGACAGGTCTAATCAGCCCCAGCATTTT; CDR3aa: CASSKREGRDRSNQPQHF
abundance: .; d_gene: .; j_gene: TRBJ1-1; v_gene: TRBV5-1; CDR3nt: TGCGCCAGCAGCTTGGTGCGGGGTTCGAACACTGAAGCTTTCTTT; CDR3aa: CASSLVRGSNTEAFF
abundance: .; d_gene: .; j_gene: TRBJ2-7; v_gene: TRBV28; CDR3nt: TGTGCCAGCAGCTCCTCCTACGGGTCCTACGAGCAGTACTTC; CDR3aa: CASSSSYGSYEQYF
abundance: once; d_gene: .; j_gene: TRBJ1-1; v_gene: TRBV27; CDR3nt: TGTGCCAGCAGTTCGGTGGGCAACACTGAAGCTTTCTTT; CDR3aa: CASSSVGNTEAFF
abundance: .; d_gene: TRBD2; j_gene: TRBJ2-3; v_gene: TRBV7-8; CDR3nt: TGTGCCAGCAGCCCAACAACGGGAGGAGGTACGCAGTATTTT; CDR3aa: CASSPTTGGGTQYF
abundance: .; d_gene: TRBD1; j_gene: TRBJ1-1; v_gene: TRBV9; CDR3nt: TGTGCCAGCAGCGTCGGCGACAGGGAATTTGAAGCTTTCTTT; CDR3aa: CASSVGDREFEAFF
abundance: .; d_gene: TRBD2; j_gene: TRBJ2-4; v_gene: TRBV5-1; CDR3nt: TGCGCCAGCAGCTTGGGCGGGGGGAAAAACATTCAGTACTTC; CDR3aa: CASSLGGGKNIQYF
abundance: .; d_gene: .; j_gene: TRBJ2-7; v_gene: TRBV28; CDR3nt: TGTGCCAGCAGTCCCGCTAGCGCAACCTACGAGCAGTACTTC; CDR3aa: CASSPASATYEQYF
abundance: .; d_gene: .; j_gene: TRBJ1-6; v_gene: TRBV4-1; CDR3nt: TGCGCCAGCAGCCAACCCGGGACTGTTAAGAATTCACCCCTCCACTTT; CDR3aa: CASSQPGTVKNSPLHF
abundance: .; d_gene: .; j_gene: TRBJ1-5; v_gene: TRBV6-2/TRBV6-3; CDR3nt: TGTGCCAGCAGTTACTCGGGGGCCGCTTGGCCCCAGCATTTT; CDR3aa: CASSYSGAAWPQHF
abundance: .; d_gene: .; j_gene: TRBJ2-7; v_gene: TRBV14; CDR3nt: TGTGCCAGCAGCCAAGATACTGTGACATACTGGTTGAACTCCTACGAGCAGTACTTC; CDR3aa: CASSQDTVTYWLNSYEQYF
abundance: .; d_gene: TRBD2; j_gene: TRBJ2-3; v_gene: TRBV3-1/TRBV3-2; CDR3nt: TGTGCCAGCAGCCAAGGCCTAGCGGGAGCCACAGATACGCAGTATTTT; CDR3aa: CASSQGLAGATDTQYF
abundance: few; d_gene: .; j_gene: TRBJ2-2; v_gene: TRBV5-1; CDR3nt: TGCGCCAGCAATTACGGGACCCGGGGGACCGGGGAGCTGTTTTTT; CDR3aa: CASNYGTRGTGELFF
abundance: .; d_gene: TRBD2; j_gene: TRBJ2-7; v_gene: TRBV9; CDR3nt: TGTGCCAGCAGCCCTCGGGACTACAGCTACGAGCAGTACTTC; CDR3aa: CASSPRDYSYEQYF
abundance: .; d_gene: TRBD1; j_gene: TRBJ1-2; v_gene: TRBV6-5; CDR3nt: TGTGCCAGCAGTCGACAGGGGGCGGATGGCTACACCTTC; CDR3aa: CASSRQGADGYTF
abundance: .; d_gene: TRBD1; j_gene: TRBJ1-5; v_gene: TRBV6-1; CDR3nt: TGTGCCAGCAGTGACACTAAAGGGACAGGTTACAATCAGCCCCAGCATTTT; CDR3aa: CASSDTKGTGYNQPQHF
abundance: .; d_gene: TRBD1; j_gene: TRBJ1-3; v_gene: TRBV27; CDR3nt: TGTGCCAGCAGGTCACAGGGGGACTTTGGAAACACCATATATTTT; CDR3aa: CASRSQGDFGNTIYF
abundance: .; d_gene: TRBD1; j_gene: TRBJ2-3; v_gene: TRBV19; CDR3nt: TGTGCCAGTAACCTGGACAGGGCTCAAGATACGCAGTATTTT; CDR3aa: CASNLDRAQDTQYF
abundance: .; d_gene: .; j_gene: TRBJ2-7; v_gene: TRBV5-1; CDR3nt: TGCGCCAGCAGCTTGGATGTCGGGGAGATTCGCTACGAGCAGTACTTC; CDR3aa: CASSLDVGEIRYEQYF
abundance: once; d_gene: .; j_gene: TRBJ2-7; v_gene: TRBV6-5; CDR3nt: TGTGCCACCTCGAGGGGGGGGCAGGGCTACGAGCAGTACTTC; CDR3aa: CATSRGGQGYEQYF
abundance: few; d_gene: TRBD2; j_gene: TRBJ2-7; v_gene: TRBV19; CDR3nt: TGTGCCAGTATGGCGGGAGATCCCGAGCAGTACTTC; CDR3aa: CASMAGDPEQYF
abundance: .; d_gene: TRBD1; j_gene: TRBJ2-1; v_gene: TRBV11-2; CDR3nt: TGTGCCAGCAGCTACGGACAGGATGACAATGAGCAGTTCTTC; CDR3aa: CASSYGQDDNEQFF
abundance: .; d_gene: .; j_gene: TRBJ1-5; v_gene: TRBV5-1; CDR3nt: TGCGCCAGCAGCCTGGACGGACAAGTCAATCAGCCCCAGCATTTT; CDR3aa: CASSLDGQVNQPQHF
abundance: few; d_gene: .; j_gene: TRBJ2-2; v_gene: TRBV5-4; CDR3nt: TGTGCCAGCAGCTCGACAGGTGGGCCCACCGGGGAGCTGTTTTTT; CDR3aa: CASSSTGGPTGELFF
abundance: .; d_gene: .; j_gene: TRBJ2-7; v_gene: TRBV5-6; CDR3nt: TGTGCCAGCAGCTCAAACAGGGCACTGGCCTACGAGCAGTACTTC; CDR3aa: CASSSNRALAYEQYF
abundance: once; d_gene: TRBD2; j_gene: TRBJ2-3; v_gene: TRBV9; CDR3nt: TGTGCCAGCAGCACCGCTAGCGCCCGGGGGGGAGATACGCAGTATTTT; CDR3aa: CASSTASARGGDTQYF
abundance: .; d_gene: .; j_gene: TRBJ1-1; v_gene: TRBV7-3; CDR3nt: TGTGCCAGCAGCTCCGGGATGAACACTGAAGCTTTCTTT; CDR3aa: CASSSGMNTEAFF
abundance: .; d_gene: .; j_gene: TRBJ2-5; v_gene: TRBV21-1; CDR3nt: TGTGCCATTTTAACAGATAAAGAAACCCAAGAGACCCAGTACTTC; CDR3aa: CAILTDKETQETQYF
abundance: .; d_gene: .; j_gene: TRBJ1-1; v_gene: TRBV7-9; CDR3nt: TGTGCCAGCAGCTTAGGGACAGACACTGAAGCTTTCTTT; CDR3aa: CASSLGTDTEAFF
abundance: .; d_gene: .; j_gene: TRBJ2-1; v_gene: TRBV9; CDR3nt: TGTGCCAGCAGCGCCATAACCGGGAGTGAGCAGTTCTTC; CDR3aa: CASSAITGSEQFF
abundance: .; d_gene: TRBD1; j_gene: TRBJ1-5; v_gene: TRBV28; CDR3nt: TGTGCCAGCAGAAAAACCGGGACAGGGATAAAGCCCCAGCATTTT; CDR3aa: CASRKTGTGIKPQHF
abundance: .; d_gene: .; j_gene: TRBJ2-7; v_gene: TRBV27; CDR3nt: TGTGCCAGCAGTTTAACAGGGAACAACTACGAGCAGTACTTC; CDR3aa: CASSLTGNNYEQYF
abundance: .; d_gene: .; j_gene: TRBJ1-2; v_gene: TRBV19; CDR3nt: TGTGCCAGTATGTGGGTACCGGGAGGCTACACCTTC; CDR3aa: CASMWVPGGYTF
abundance: .; d_gene: .; j_gene: TRBJ2-7; v_gene: TRBV5-6; CDR3nt: TGTGCCAGCAGCTTGGGGGTTTGGGCCCTATCCTACGAGCAGTACTTC; CDR3aa: CASSLGVWALSYEQYF
abundance: .; d_gene: .; j_gene: TRBJ1-3; v_gene: TRBV5-1; CDR3nt: TGCGCCAGCAGCTTGAATGGCGGGTCTGGAAACACCATATATTTT; CDR3aa: CASSLNGGSGNTIYF
abundance: many; d_gene: TRBD2; j_gene: TRBJ2-5; v_gene: TRBV4-1; CDR3nt: TGCGCCAGCAGCCAAGCCGCTAGCGGAGGCCAAGAGACCCAGTACTTC; CDR3aa: CASSQAASGGQETQYF
abundance: few; d_gene: TRBD2; j_gene: TRBJ2-7; v_gene: TRBV27; CDR3nt: TGTGCCAGCAGTTTTCTCTTAGCGGGAGACTACGAGCAGTACTTC; CDR3aa: CASSFLLAGDYEQYF
abundance: once; d_gene: TRBD2; j_gene: TRBJ2-2; v_gene: TRBV24-1; CDR3nt: TGTGCCACATCTAGCGGGAGTACCGGGGAGCTGTTTTTT; CDR3aa: CATSSGSTGELFF
abundance: .; d_gene: .; j_gene: TRBJ2-7; v_gene: TRBV4-1; CDR3nt: TGCGCCAGCAGCCAAGCGAGTCAATCCTACGAGCAGTACTTC; CDR3aa: CASSQASQSYEQYF